The entry below describes one T cell receptor beta chain. Its antigen is currently unknown. A multiplex PCR was run with 60 Vbeta primers and 13 Jbeta primers. Only in-frame clones appear in the TCRdb table, and some are missing; sequencing was by immunoSEQ multiplex PCR. The sample carries more than 150,000 clones, 77% recorded once. This entry comes from a study of cytomegalovirus exposure and HLA in healthy donors. Notes on the study in general: The majority of TCR sequences were rare, yet some public TCRs appeared in many donors. Common viral pathogens (according to a later analysis) appeared linked to several of the most significant clusters.

The germline V gene encodes CDR1 LGHNA and CDR2 YSLEER. This CDR3 region has 20 residues. V shed 0 bases and J 6 bases; nucleotides not matched to a gene: 19. This clonotype was obtained from a man aged 18 to 29 in good health and CMV-seronegative. The sample was PBMCs. The rearrangement uses TRBV4-3 and TRBJ2-3; 9 bases are shared with TRBD2. The CDR3, as DNA: TGCGCCAGCAGCCAAGACAATCTAGGCCGGCTAGCGGGAAATTTCGATACGCAGTATTTT. Translation gives CASSQDNLGRLAGNFDTQYF.